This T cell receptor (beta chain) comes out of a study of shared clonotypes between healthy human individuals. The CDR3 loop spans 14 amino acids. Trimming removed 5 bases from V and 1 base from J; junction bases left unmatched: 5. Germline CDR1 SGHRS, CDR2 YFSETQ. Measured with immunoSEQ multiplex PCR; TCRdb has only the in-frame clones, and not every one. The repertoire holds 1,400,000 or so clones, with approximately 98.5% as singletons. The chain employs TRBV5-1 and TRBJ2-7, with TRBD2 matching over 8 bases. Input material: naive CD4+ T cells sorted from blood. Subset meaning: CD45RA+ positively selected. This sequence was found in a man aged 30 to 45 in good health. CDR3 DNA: TGCGCCAGCAGTGAGGTAGCGGGGTCCTACGAGCAGTACTTC. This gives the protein CASSEVAGSYEQYF.